Below, 10 T cell receptor beta chains from the same sample are listed, as sequenced in a study of cytomegalovirus exposure and HLA in healthy donors. TCRdb's table, derived via immunoSEQ multiplex PCR, lists solely in-frame clones and lacks some. The sample consists of more than 95,000 clones, 86% of them appearing once. The sample consisted of PBMCs. The receptors derive from a woman in her late teens or twenties in good health and CMV-seropositive.

The chain is built from TRBV12-5 and TRBJ2-7, with D maybe TRBD2 (7 bases). CDR3 size: 19 residues. Germline lookup yields CDR1 LGHNT and CDR2 FRNRAP. The V gene lost 0 bases and the J gene lost 4 bases, with 25 bases spanning the gap. The DNA of the CDR3 is TGTGCTAGTGGTTTGGTACAGTTTTTCGGGGGGCGGCCTTCATACGAGCAGTACTTC. Protein: CASGLVQFFGGRPSYEQYF.

The genes are TRBV18 and TRBJ2-1; TRBD2 matches 7 bases. This CDR3 region has 13 residues. Germline loops: CDR1 KGHSH, CDR2 LQKENI. The V and J ends lost 6 bases and 9 bases, in that order; junction bases with no gene match: 8. The CDR3 coding sequence is TGTGCCAGCTCGCGGGAGTACAGGAGTGAGCAGTTCTTC. Protein sequence: CASSREYRSEQFF.

This clone was seen only once. The CDR3 here is CASSLAGRERPYNEQFF. In nucleotides, the CDR3 is TGTGCCAGCAGCTTAGCAGGGAGGGAGCGCCCCTACAATGAGCAGTTCTTC. The chain carries TRBV7-8 and TRBJ2-1; 7 bases map to TRBD2. Germline CDR1 and CDR2: SGHVS and FQNEAQ. The CDR3 has 17 amino acids. Unmatched junction bases numbered 7, after V lost 0 bases and J lost 2 bases.

The J gene is TRBJ2-7, the V gene TRBV29-1, with TRBD2 matching over 7 bases. Germline-derived CDR1 and CDR2 are SQVTM and ANQGSEA. Trimming removed 2 bases from V and 0 bases from J; junction bases left unmatched: 4. The CDR3 has 14 residues. The CDR3 DNA is TGCAGCGTTGAAAACCGGGACTACTCCTACGAGCAGTACTTC. It specifies CSVENRDYSYEQYF.

Only one count was recorded for this clone. The V gene is TRBV7-2, the J gene TRBJ2-2, with 8 bases that match TRBD1. The ends lost 4 bases at V and 7 bases at J; junction bases unmatched: 5. Germline V gives CDR1 SGHTA, CDR2 FQGNSA. This CDR3 has 14 amino acids. In DNA form, the CDR3 reads TGTGCCAGCAGCTGGGACAGGAGGCGCGGGGAGCTGTTTTTT. Translating gives CASSWDRRRGELFF.

The chain joins TRBV29-1 to TRBJ1-1, with D perhaps TRBD1 (6 bases). This CDR3 is built from 14 residues. Per germline, CDR1 SQVTM and CDR2 ANQGSEA. The ends were cut back, 7 bases at V and 4 bases at J, with 19 bases in the middle. The CDR3 here is CSAAPQGQGTEAFF. The CDR3 nucleotides are TGCAGCGCAGCACCACAGGGTCAGGGCACTGAAGCTTTCTTT.

In this sample, this clone turned up a few times. This chain links TRBV6-1 with TRBJ1-6; TRBD1 matches 8 bases. Germline V lookup: CDR1 MNHNS, CDR2 SASEGT. The junction had 13 bases not matched to a gene; V was cut back by 8 bases and J by 10 bases. This CDR3 has 15 residues. CDR3 nucleotide sequence: TGTGCCAGCGGCAGCCAGACAGGGGCCAAATCACCCCTCCACTTT. This encodes CASGSQTGAKSPLHF.

The chain recombines TRBV5-1 with TRBJ1-6; D is unclear. V lost 5 bases to trimming and J lost 0 bases, with 6 bases between them. Germline CDR1 and CDR2: SGHRS and YFSETQ. The CDR3 is made up of 14 amino acids. The CDR3 spells CASRPSSYNSPLHF. The CDR3 nucleotides read TGCGCCAGCAGACCGAGCTCCTATAATTCACCCCTCCACTTT.

The chain links TRBV5-1 to TRBJ2-1; a weak D match, TRBD1 (6 bases). Germline V gene sequence: CDR1 SGHRS, CDR2 YFSETQ. This CDR3 spans 15 amino acids. V was pared by 2 bases and J by 0 bases, with 9 bases between. This chain's CDR3 is CASSLGGSSYNEQFF. For the CDR3, the DNA is TGCGCCAGCAGCTTAGGGGGTAGCTCCTACAATGAGCAGTTCTTC.

The J gene is TRBJ2-3, the V gene TRBV25-1; D unresolved. Trimming stripped 3 bases from V and 3 bases from J, with 13 bases between. In germline, CDR1 is MGHDK, CDR2 SYGVNS. The CDR3 is 15 amino acids. CDR3: CASSETLITTDTQYF. The CDR3 bases are TGTGCCAGCAGTGAGACTCTGATAACTACAGATACGCAGTATTTT.